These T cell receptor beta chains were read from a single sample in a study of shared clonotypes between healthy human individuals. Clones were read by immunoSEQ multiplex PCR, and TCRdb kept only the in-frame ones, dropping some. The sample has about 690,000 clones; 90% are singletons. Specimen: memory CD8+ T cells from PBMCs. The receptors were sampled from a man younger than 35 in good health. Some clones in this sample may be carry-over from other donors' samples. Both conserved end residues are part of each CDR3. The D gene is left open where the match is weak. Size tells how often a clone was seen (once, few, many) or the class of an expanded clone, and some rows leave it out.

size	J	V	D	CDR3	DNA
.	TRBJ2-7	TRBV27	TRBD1	CASSPRTGSFGEQYF	TGTGCCAGCAGTCCTAGGACAGGGTCCTTCGGCGAGCAGTACTTC
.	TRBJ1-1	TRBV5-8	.	CASSLLTWTEAFF	TGTGCCAGCAGCTTGCTTACCTGGACTGAAGCTTTCTTT
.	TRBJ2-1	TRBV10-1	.	CASSAGAEQFF	TGCGCCAGCAGTGCAGGGGCTGAGCAGTTCTTC
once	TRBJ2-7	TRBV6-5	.	CASRSGREDYEQYF	TGTGCCAGCAGATCCGGACGGGAAGACTACGAGCAGTACTTC
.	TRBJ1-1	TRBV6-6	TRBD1	CASRQGGMNTEAFF	TGTGCCAGCAGACAGGGGGGGATGAACACTGAAGCTTTCTTT
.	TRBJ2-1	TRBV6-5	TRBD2	CASSYLGGAGTEQFF	TGTGCCAGCAGTTACCTTGGGGGAGCGGGAACTGAGCAGTTCTTC
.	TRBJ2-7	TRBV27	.	CASSLSNSGYEQYF	TGTGCCAGCAGTTTAAGTAATTCAGGCTACGAGCAGTACTTC
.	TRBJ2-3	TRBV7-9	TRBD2	CASSAAASLAGVRTDTQYF	TGTGCCAGCAGCGCCGCCGCATCACTAGCGGGAGTACGTACAGATACGCAGTATTTT
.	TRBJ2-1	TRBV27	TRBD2	CASSWSGAGGRIEQFF	TGTGCCAGCAGTTGGTCCGGGGCGGGAGGGCGGATTGAGCAGTTCTTC
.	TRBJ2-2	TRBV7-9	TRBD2	CASSRGLAGGRTGELFF	TGTGCCAGCAGCCGTGGACTAGCGGGAGGGAGAACAGGGGAGCTGTTTTTT
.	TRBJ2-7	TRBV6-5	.	CASSYRDTYEQYF	TGTGCCAGCAGTTACCGGGACACCTACGAGCAGTACTTC
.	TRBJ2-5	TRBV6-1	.	CASSELEGQYF	TGTGCCAGCAGTGAGTTGGAGGGCCAGTACTTC
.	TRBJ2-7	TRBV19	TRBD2	CASSGLAASYEQYF	TGTGCCAGTAGCGGACTAGCGGCCTCCTACGAGCAGTACTTC
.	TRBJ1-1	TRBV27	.	CASSKIFDRPNTEAFF	TGTGCCAGCAGTAAAATCTTTGACAGGCCGAACACTGAAGCTTTCTTT
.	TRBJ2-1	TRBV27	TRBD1	CASSATGQGMFF	TGTGCCAGCAGTGCGACGGGACAGGGGATGTTCTTC
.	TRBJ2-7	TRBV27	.	CASANGPSYEQYF	TGTGCCAGCGCGAACGGACCATCCTACGAGCAGTACTTC
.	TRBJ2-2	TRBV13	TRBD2	CASSPLGLADTGELFF	TGTGCCAGCAGCCCCCTAGGGCTAGCGGACACCGGGGAGCTGTTTTTT
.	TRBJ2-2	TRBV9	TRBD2	CASSVGSGGTGELFF	TGTGCCAGCAGCGTAGGATCGGGGGGCACCGGGGAGCTGTTTTTT
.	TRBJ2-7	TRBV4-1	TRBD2	CASSQGTGTRVEQYF	TGCGCCAGCAGCCAAGGTACCGGGACTAGAGTCGAGCAGTACTTC
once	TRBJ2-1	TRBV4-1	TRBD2	CASSQRLAAHEQFF	TGCGCCAGCAGCCAACGACTAGCCGCTCATGAGCAGTTCTTC
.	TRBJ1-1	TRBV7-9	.	CASSPRDISTEAFF	TGTGCCAGCAGCCCCAGGGACATAAGCACTGAAGCTTTCTTT
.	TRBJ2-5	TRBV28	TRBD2	CASSPRGVQETQYF	TGTGCCAGCAGCCCCCGGGGGGTCCAAGAGACCCAGTACTTC
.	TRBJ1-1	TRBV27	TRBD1	CASRYAGGPEAFF	TGTGCCAGCAGGTATGCAGGGGGCCCTGAAGCTTTCTTT
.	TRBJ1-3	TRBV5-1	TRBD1	CASSDWTGGNTIYF	TGCGCCAGCAGCGACTGGACAGGAGGAAACACCATATATTTT
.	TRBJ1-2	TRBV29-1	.	CSVPGTDYGYTF	TGCAGCGTCCCCGGGACTGATTATGGCTACACCTTC
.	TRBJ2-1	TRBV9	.	CASSALGPQSYNEQFF	TGTGCCAGCAGCGCCCTCGGGCCCCAATCCTACAATGAGCAGTTCTTC
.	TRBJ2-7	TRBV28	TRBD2	CASRGAGLDTYEQYF	TGTGCCAGCAGGGGAGCGGGGCTAGATACCTACGAGCAGTACTTC
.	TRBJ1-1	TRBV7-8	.	CASSLRGKGTEAFF	TGTGCCAGCAGCTTAAGGGGGAAGGGCACTGAAGCTTTCTTT
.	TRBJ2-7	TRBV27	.	CASSFGGSYEQYF	TGTGCCAGCAGTTTTGGGGGGTCCTACGAGCAGTACTTC
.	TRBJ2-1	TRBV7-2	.	CASSLGRSRPVNEQFF	TGTGCCAGCAGCTTAGGGAGGTCAAGGCCCGTCAATGAGCAGTTCTTC
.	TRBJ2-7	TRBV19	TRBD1	CASSIGTGLYEQYF	TGTGCCAGTAGTATCGGGACAGGGCTTTACGAGCAGTACTTC
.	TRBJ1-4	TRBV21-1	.	CASSKGQPTNEKLFF	TGTGCCAGCAGCAAAGGACAGCCAACTAATGAAAAACTGTTTTTT
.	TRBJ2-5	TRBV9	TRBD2	CASSVALAGGPETQYF	TGTGCCAGCAGCGTAGCCCTAGCGGGAGGGCCCGAGACCCAGTACTTC
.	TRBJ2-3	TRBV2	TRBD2	CASRLAGGPDTQYF	TGTGCCAGCCGCCTAGCGGGAGGGCCAGATACGCAGTATTTT
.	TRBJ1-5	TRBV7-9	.	CASGQSSNQPQHF	TGTGCCAGCGGTCAGAGTAGCAATCAGCCCCAGCATTTT
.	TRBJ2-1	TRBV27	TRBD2	CASSFWRECHNEQFF	TGTGCCAGCAGTTTCTGGCGGGAGTGCCACAATGAGCAGTTCTTC
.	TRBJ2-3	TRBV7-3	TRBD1	CASSHGGQATDTQYF	TGTGCCAGCAGCCATGGGGGACAGGCCACAGATACGCAGTATTTT
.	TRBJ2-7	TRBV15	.	CATSSRDDYEQYF	TGTGCCACCAGCAGCCGGGACGACTACGAGCAGTACTTC
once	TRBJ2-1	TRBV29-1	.	CSVEGVVMDSYNEQFF	TGCAGCGTTGAAGGGGTGGTAATGGACTCCTACAATGAGCAGTTCTTC
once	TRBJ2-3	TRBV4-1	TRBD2	CASSQGAGITDTQYF	TGCGCCAGCAGCCAAGGAGCGGGGATCACAGATACGCAGTATTTT
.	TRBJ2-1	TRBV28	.	CASSHRDFYNEQFF	TGTGCCAGCAGCCATCGAGATTTCTACAATGAGCAGTTCTTC
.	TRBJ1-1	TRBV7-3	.	CASSPHNTEAFF	TGTGCCAGCAGCCCCCATAACACTGAAGCTTTCTTT
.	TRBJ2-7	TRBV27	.	CASSLYLEYEQYF	TGTGCCAGCAGTTTATATCTAGAATACGAGCAGTACTTC
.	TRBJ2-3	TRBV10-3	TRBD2	CAIWGGEKGGTDTQYF	TGTGCCATCTGGGGAGGGGAAAAAGGCGGCACAGATACGCAGTATTTT
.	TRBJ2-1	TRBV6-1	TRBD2	CASSGPSGPYNEQFF	TGTGCCAGCAGTGGCCCTAGCGGACCCTACAATGAGCAGTTCTTC
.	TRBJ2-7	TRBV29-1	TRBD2	CSVGGGSPYEQYF	TGCAGCGTTGGGGGCGGGAGTCCCTACGAGCAGTACTTC
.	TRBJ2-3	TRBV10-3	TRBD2	CAIAATSGVTDTQYF	TGTGCCATCGCTGCGACTAGCGGGGTAACAGATACGCAGTATTTT
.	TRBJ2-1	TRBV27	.	CASSLAAVTHEQFF	TGTGCCAGCAGTTTGGCAGCGGTGACTCATGAGCAGTTCTTC
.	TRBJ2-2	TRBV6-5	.	CASTGGQAKTGELFF	TGTGCCAGCACAGGGGGGCAGGCCAAAACCGGGGAGCTGTTTTTT
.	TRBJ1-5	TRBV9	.	CASSSGGYSNQPQHF	TGTGCCAGCAGCTCCGGGGGCTATAGCAATCAGCCCCAGCATTTT
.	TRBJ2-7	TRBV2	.	CASSNRGTYYEQYF	TGTGCCAGCAGTAATCGAGGCACCTACTACGAGCAGTACTTC
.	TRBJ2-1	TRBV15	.	CATSRGNEQFF	TGTGCCACCAGCAGGGGCAATGAGCAGTTCTTC
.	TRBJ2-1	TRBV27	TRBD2	CASSHLAGGPNEQFF	TGTGCCAGCAGTCACCTAGCGGGAGGGCCCAATGAGCAGTTCTTC
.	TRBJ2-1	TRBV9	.	CASSVDRFPSYNEQFF	TGTGCCAGCAGCGTAGACCGCTTTCCCTCCTACAATGAGCAGTTCTTC